This T cell receptor beta chain was recorded in a study of blood T cell repertoires in COVID-19. Assay used: immunoSEQ multiplex PCR; TCRdb lists only in-frame clones, some missing. The sample includes over 150,000 clones, approximately 87% of them seen just once. The CDR3 covers 15 residues. Germline V lookup: CDR1 LGHNA, CDR2 YSLEER. With 1 base removed from V and 5 bases from J, the gap between germline ends came to 14 bases. Sequenced: peripheral blood. The origin of this receptor is a woman aged 18-30 years who had recovered from COVID-19. J is TRBJ1-2 and V is TRBV4-3, with D uncertain. CDR3: CASSQGADSWYGYTF. CDR3 nucleotide sequence: TGCGCCAGCAGCCAAGGGGCCGATTCTTGGTATGGCTACACCTTC.